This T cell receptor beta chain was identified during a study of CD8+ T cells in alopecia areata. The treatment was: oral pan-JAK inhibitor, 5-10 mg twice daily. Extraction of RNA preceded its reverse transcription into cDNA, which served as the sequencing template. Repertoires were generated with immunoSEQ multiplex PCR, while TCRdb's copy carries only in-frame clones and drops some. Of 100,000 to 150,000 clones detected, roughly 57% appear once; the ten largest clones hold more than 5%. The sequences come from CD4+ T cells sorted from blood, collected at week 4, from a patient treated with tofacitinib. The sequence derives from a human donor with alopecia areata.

Here the CDR3 reads CASSPKQGHQPQHF. The DNA for the CDR3 is TGTGCCAGCTCACCCAAGCAGGGACATCAGCCCCAGCATTTT. The V call is TRBV18, the J call TRBJ1-5, with a tentative D call TRBD1 (5 bases). Germline V lookup: CDR1 KGHSH, CDR2 LQKENI. Trimming removed 3 bases at V and 5 bases at J, with 11 bases between. The CDR3 length is 14 residues. The entire variable domain, with the rest obtained from reference TRBV18 and TRBJ1-5, is as follows: NAGVMQNPRHLVRRRGQEARLRCSPMKGHSHVYWYRQLPEEGLKFMVYLQKENIIDESGMPKERFSAEFPKEGPSILRIQQVVRGDSAAYFCASSPKQGHQPQHFGDGTRLSIL.